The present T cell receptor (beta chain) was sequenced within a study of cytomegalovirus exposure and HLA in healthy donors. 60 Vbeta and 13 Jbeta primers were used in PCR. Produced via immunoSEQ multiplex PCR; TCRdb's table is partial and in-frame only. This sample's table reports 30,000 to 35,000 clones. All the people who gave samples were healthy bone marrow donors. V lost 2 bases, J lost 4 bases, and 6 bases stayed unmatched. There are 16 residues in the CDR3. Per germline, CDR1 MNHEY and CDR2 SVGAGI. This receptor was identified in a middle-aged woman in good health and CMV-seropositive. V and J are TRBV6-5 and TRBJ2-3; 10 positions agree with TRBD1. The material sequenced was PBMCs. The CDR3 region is CASSYGDRGLADTQYF. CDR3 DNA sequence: TGTGCCAGCAGTTACGGGGACAGGGGTTTGGCAGATACGCAGTATTTT.